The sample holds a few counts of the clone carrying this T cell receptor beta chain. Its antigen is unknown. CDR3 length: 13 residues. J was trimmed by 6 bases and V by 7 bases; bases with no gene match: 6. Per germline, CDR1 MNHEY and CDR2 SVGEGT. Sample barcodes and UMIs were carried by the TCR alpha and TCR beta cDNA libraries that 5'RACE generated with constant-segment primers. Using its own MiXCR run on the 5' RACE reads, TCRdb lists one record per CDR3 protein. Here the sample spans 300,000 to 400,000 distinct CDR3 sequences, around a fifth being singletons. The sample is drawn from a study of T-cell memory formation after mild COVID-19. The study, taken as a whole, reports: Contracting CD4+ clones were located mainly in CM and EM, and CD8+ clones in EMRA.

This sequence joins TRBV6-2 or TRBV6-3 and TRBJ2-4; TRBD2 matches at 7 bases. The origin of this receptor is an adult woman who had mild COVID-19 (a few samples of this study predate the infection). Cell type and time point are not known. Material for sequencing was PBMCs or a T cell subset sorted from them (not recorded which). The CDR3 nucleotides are TGTGCCAGCACCTCGACTAGCCCAAACATTCAGTACTTC. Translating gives CASTSTSPNIQYF.